This T cell receptor (beta chain) is drawn from a study of cytotoxic CD8 clonotypes in ibrutinib-treated CLL (dated by TCRdb to 2020 to 2023). Study-level background: The cohort had 11 to 12 relapsed/refractory and approximately 15 treatment-naive patients; approximately 17 were IGHV unmutated. On average, each sample yielded about 260,000 productive templates and tens of thousands of productive rearrangements. The response samples were drawn at a median of roughly twelve months into treatment, with a range of about 6 to 40 months. Patients were still on ibrutinib when every remission and progressive disease sample was collected. Cryopreserved peripheral blood mononuclear cells were obtained before treatment, at response, and at either sustained remission or disease progression. Of the 80 to 95 participants in the trial, about two dozen had longitudinal samples available. Responses were partial in roughly 24 patients and complete in 2; after median about 68 months follow-up, around 15 stayed in remission and 12 progressed.

What the time point label conveys for this sample: approximately 2 years on ibrutinib. Approximately 2 micrograms of genomic DNA were extracted from cryopreserved PBMCs for TCR beta library preparation. High-throughput TCR beta sequencing was performed on longitudinal blood samples from CLL patients receiving ibrutinib monotherapy. The patients took part in an open-label, single-center phase 2 trial of ibrutinib monotherapy. A MiSeq instrument was used for deep resolution sequencing, which targeted depths ranging from 1 in 1 million up to 1 in 200,000 T cells, with coverage averaging 10x for each clonotype. The immunoSEQ hsTCRB Kit was used to generate TCR beta libraries. The study's processing was this. Data were analyzed with ImmunoSEQ Data Assistant and ImmunoSEQ Analyzer, with V, D and J genes assigned per IMGT definitions. Clonality, which ranges from 0 to 1, was calculated as one minus the normalized Shannon entropy of productive rearrangement frequencies. Only overrepresented clonotypes making up at least 0.05% of each patient's repertoire were included in the public clonotype analysis. Approximately 13 age-matched healthy donor repertoires from immuneACCESS served as clonality controls. Imported from immuneACCESS, the table was reduced by TCRdb to in-frame sequences with V and J called. These copies leave out some clones; in studies compared against another copy, an unresolved V gene accounts for under half, and the cause of the remainder is not known. D and trimming were read from the DNA, whereas the V and J calls and clone size are those reported in that table. The sample contains approximately 100,000 clones, 70% to 80% of them found a single time. 20% to 25% of the sample lies in the top ten.

Notes on this clone: Its antigen specificity is not known. No quality values exist for individual bases; no much larger clone is one base distant.

The CDR3, from cysteine to phenylalanine, totals 14 residues. CDR3 DNA is the only sequence kept; it has 42 bases, read in frame from the first base. Trimmed from V: 4 bases; trimmed from J: 9 bases; junction bases lacking a gene match: 4. As encoded in the germline V gene (reference sequence), CDR1 is SGHNT while CDR2 is YYREEE. Broad study findings and their caveats: Sampling times were not matched between sustained-remission and progressing patients, and lymph node repertoires were not studied. Clonality rose at ibrutinib response, remained stable during sustained remission, and dropped back toward baseline at progression. Public clonotypes were found to be uncommon and were observed to contract or remain stable during treatment; the increase in clonality was shown to reflect expansion of private clonotypes at ibrutinib response. Baseline clonality was found to be higher than that of age-matched healthy donors and was strongly correlated with circulating CD8+ T-cell counts.

This clonotype was obtained from a human donor with chronic lymphocytic leukemia. The sequences come from PBMCs, collected after 24 months of ibrutinib treatment. The rearrangement joined TRBV5-4 to TRBJ2-2; 12 middle bases align to TRBD1. The sequenced DNA is TGTGCCAGCAGCCGGGACAGGGGGCGCCGGGAGCTGTTTTTT. The encoded protein is CASSRDRGRRELFF.